Shown below are 7 T cell receptor beta chains from a single sample sequenced in a study of read filtering for tumor transcriptome and immune sequencing. From about 400 ng of RNA, a library with molecular barcoded alpha/delta and beta/gamma adaptors was made. Using its own MiXCR run on the reads, TCRdb lists one record per CDR3 protein. Of 57,000 or so distinct CDR3 sequences listed, roughly 19% are singletons. The source material was a population of CD138-negative cells sorted from bone marrow. The receptors were gathered from a donor at least 40 years old with multiple myeloma.

This clonotype was detected only a few times. The CDR3 loop reads CAVGTGQETQYF. In nucleotides, the CDR3 is TGTGCCGTGGGGACAGGACAAGAGACCCAGTACTTC. The chain uses TRBV25-1 and TRBJ2-5; TRBD1 matches 8 bases. This CDR3 is built from 12 residues. The germline V gene encodes CDR1 MGHDK and CDR2 SYGVNS. V shed 11 bases, J shed 2 bases, and the junction held 4 bases outside the gene matches.

Notes on this clonotype: A read error may explain this, as a much larger clone is one base away. The chain links TRBV28 to TRBJ1-1, with TRBD1 as a possible D gene (5 bases). Looked up from germline, CDR1 is MDHEN and CDR2 is SYDVKM. CDR3 length: 13 amino acids. For the CDR3, the DNA is TGTGCCAGCAGTTACGAACGGGGCACTGTAGCTTTCTTT. Encoded protein: CASSYERGTVAFF.

This clonotype occurred many times. The V and J genes are TRBV20-1 and TRBJ2-1; the D is unclear. The length of the CDR3 is 10 residues. Per germline, CDR1 DFQATT and CDR2 SNEGSKA (reference sequence). Trimming pared 3 bases from V and 8 bases from J, leaving 5 bases between. CDR3 protein: CSASAHEQFF. CDR3 sequence (DNA): TGCAGTGCTAGCGCCCATGAGCAGTTCTTC.

This clonotype was observed many times. This rearrangement joins TRBV6-6 to TRBJ2-2, with unresolved D. CDR1 is MNHNY, CDR2 SVGAGI, per germline (reference sequence). Trimming removed 7 bases from V and 2 bases from J, with 11 bases in between. This CDR3 has 14 amino acids. Written as DNA, the CDR3 is TGTGCCAGCAAAAAAGAGAGTAACACCGGGGAGCTGTTTTTT. As protein: CASKKESNTGELFF.

This clonotype was detected ten times or more. The DNA for the CDR3 is TGCAGTGCTACAGACTACTACAATGAGCAGTTCTTC. It encodes CSATDYYNEQFF. V gene TRBV20-1 combines with J gene TRBJ2-1, with D possibly matching TRBD2 (5 bases). The CDR3 extends over 12 amino acids. The ends were cut back, 4 bases at V and 3 bases at J, with 7 bases in the middle. Looked up from germline, CDR1 is DFQATT and CDR2 is SNEGSKA (reference sequence).

This clonotype was detected a few times. The CDR3 end shows no conserved phenylalanine or tryptophan, and so a read error is likely. The DNA is left out, because the CDR3 cannot be placed on it with certainty; the CDR3 is given as TCRdb lists it. The V and J genes are TRBV28 and TRBJ1-1; TRBD1, the table's D call, lacks a check against the DNA. The CDR3 is 11 residues long, ends included. CDR1 and CDR2 from the germline V gene are MDHEN and SYDVKM. This CDR3 is CASSGDRGASS.

A remark on this clonotype: This may stem from a read error, because a much larger clone lies one nucleotide away. The rearrangement joins TRBV7-3 to TRBJ2-2; D might be TRBD1 (6 bases). The length of the CDR3 is 15 residues. CDR1 is SGHTA and CDR2 is FQGTGA in the germline V gene. The CDR3 loop is CAGSPLQGNPGELFF. DNA of the CDR3: TGTGCCGGCAGCCCCCTCCAGGGGAACCCCGGGGAGCTGTTTTTT.